The next 2 T cell receptor beta chains were all read from a single sample in a study of T-cell reconstitution after alpha-beta-depleted transplantation in children listed by TCRdb under 2016. Library preparation employed PCR. Sequencing was carried out with an Illumina HiSeq 2500. Molecular barcoding was employed in the preparation of TCR libraries, with unique molecular identifiers being used to normalize TCRbeta repertoire quantification. Starting from the raw public reads, TCRdb applied fastp trimming at Q25, assembled clones with MiXCR and retained in-frame beta chains. For every CDR3 protein sequence, its rows merge into one entry that carries the most common genes and DNA. Across this sample there are some 310,000 distinct CDR3 sequences, with around 20% seen only once. Of the sample, approximately 11% falls within the top ten clones. Per the publication, the treatment or condition label means: allogeneic hematopoietic cell transplantation with graft depleted of TCRalphabeta T cells and CD19 B cells.

Sequences were derived from PBMCs, mostly from graft donor cells, sampled 180 days after TCRalphabeta/CD19-depleted stem cell transplant. These receptors all stem from a male patient between 10 and 17 years old who had a stem cell transplant for acute lymphoblastic leukemia, so the T cells may come from the graft donor.

Turning to this clonotype: This may be a read error, as it is one base from a much larger clone. The genes are TRBV5-1 and TRBJ1-2, with D uncertain. The CDR3 has 13 residues. In germline, CDR1 is SGHRS, CDR2 YFSETQ. The CDR3 is CASILVNSYGYTF. CDR3 sequence (DNA): TGCGCCAGCATCTTGGTGAATTCCTATGGCTACACCTTC. The whole variable domain, remainder taken from reference TRBV5-1 and TRBJ1-2, is KAGVTQTPRYLIKTRGQQVTLSCSPISGHRSVSWYQQTPGQGLQFLFEYFSETQRNKGNFPGRFSGRQFSNSRSEMNVSTLELGDSALYLCASILVNSYGYTFGSGTRLTVV.

This clonotype was picked up a small number of times. The chain uses TRBV4-1 and TRBJ2-1; possibly TRBD1 for D (5 bases). CDR3 length: 16 amino acids. Germline CDR1 MGHRA, CDR2 YSYEKL. V was shortened by 0 bases and J by 13 bases, with 22 bases between the two germline ends. CDR3 region: CASSQDPLWQGNGQFF. The CDR3 DNA sequence: TGCGCCAGCAGCCAAGATCCCTTGTGGCAGGGCAATGGACAGTTCTTC.